This T cell receptor (beta chain) was profiled in a study of blood T cell repertoires in COVID-19. Study-wide background: Sources were T cells, B-cell-depleted T cells, or PBMCs; the material itself was cDNA or gDNA.

How the authors handled the data: Estimation of nucleated cell counts was performed using reference gene primer amplification. This table comes from immunoSEQ multiplex PCR, and its TCRdb copy is limited to in-frame clones, with some not included. The V and J calls and the clone size are those of that table, but D and trimming were determined from the DNA. Among about 200,000 clones listed, roughly 94% were seen once. V lost 5 bases to trimming and J lost 5 bases; unmatched junction nucleotides: 5. The CDR3 is made up of 13 amino acids. In germline, CDR1 is SGHTA, CDR2 FQGNSA. This clone is a singleton in its sample.

The chain employs TRBV7-2 and TRBJ1-2; TRBD1 agrees at 7 bases. Sample: peripheral blood. The TCR originated in a young man with acute or convalescent COVID-19. The CDR3 nucleotides read TGTGCCAGCAGCCCGGGACAGCTGTATGGCTACACCTTC. Amino acids: CASSPGQLYGYTF.